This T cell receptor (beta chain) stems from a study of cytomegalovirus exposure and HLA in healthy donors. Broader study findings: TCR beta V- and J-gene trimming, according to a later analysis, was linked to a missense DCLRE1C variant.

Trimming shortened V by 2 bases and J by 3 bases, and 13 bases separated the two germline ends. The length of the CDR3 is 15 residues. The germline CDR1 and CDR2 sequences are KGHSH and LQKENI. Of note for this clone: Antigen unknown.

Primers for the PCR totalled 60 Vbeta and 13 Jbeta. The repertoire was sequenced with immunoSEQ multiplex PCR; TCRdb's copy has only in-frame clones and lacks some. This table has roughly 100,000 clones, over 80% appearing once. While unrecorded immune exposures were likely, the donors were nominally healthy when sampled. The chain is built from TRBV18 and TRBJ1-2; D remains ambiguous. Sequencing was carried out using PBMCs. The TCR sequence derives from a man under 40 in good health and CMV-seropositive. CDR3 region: CASSPSGTAYYGYTF. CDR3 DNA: TGTGCCAGCTCACCAAGCGGCACCGCGTACTATGGCTACACCTTC.